Described below is a single T cell receptor (beta chain) sequence and its context. In this sample, this clonotype turned up a few times. Which antigen it targets is not known. Base qualities are not provided; no much larger clone lies one nucleotide away. Preparation of the library involved 5' RACE. The sample was run on a NextSeq 500. In the TCR library protocol, unique molecular identifiers were attached to individual cDNA molecules to correct for PCR bias and sequencing error. Both TCR alpha and beta chains were sequenced, and tight co-correlation was observed between alpha and beta sequence abundances in each sample. Per the authors' processing: Decombinator V4 was used to perform V gene, J gene and CDR3 annotation of TCR sequences. Expanded TCRs were defined as changing significantly between any two time points under a Poisson model with p below 0.0001. TCR abundances were normalised to the total number of TCRs sequenced in each sample and reported as counts per million. TRAV1-2 paired with TRAJ12, TRAJ20 or TRAJ33 defined MAIT TCRs, while TRAV10 paired with TRAJ18 defined iNKT TCRs. VDJdb, accessed 1 November 2021, was searched for CMV, EBV and SARS-CoV-2 annotated TCRs, with TCRs annotated for multiple antigens excluded. TCRdb reanalyzed the raw reads on its own, using fastp at Q25 for trimming and MiXCR for clone calling, and kept in-frame beta chains. Identical CDR3 protein sequences are pooled into one entry, listed with their most common genes and DNA. It is TCRdb's table, rather than the study itself, that gives the V and J calls and clone size. Recorded for this sample are about 53,000 distinct CDR3 sequences; 10% to 15% of them occurred a single time. The ten largest account for around 2.5% of the sample.

Ends trimmed: V by 4 bases, J by 6 bases; bases unmatched to a gene: 11. From the germline V gene (reference sequence), CDR1 is DFQATT and CDR2 is SNEGSKA. The CDR3 has 15 amino acids, counting the end cysteine and phenylalanine. Solely the CDR3 DNA is kept, with 45 bases framed from the first base. The data derive from a study of early T cells in non-severe SARS-CoV-2 infection (dated by TCRdb to about 2021). As for the study more broadly: Because TCR sequencing was done on bulk RNA from unsorted whole blood, the alpha and beta chains could not be paired. On the study overall, not on this receptor specifically: VDJdb matching was skewed toward anti-spike CD8 responses and likely underestimated virus-specific expansions, missing private and CD4 specificities.

Set within a cohort of healthcare workers in London, UK, this nested case-control study involved weekly PCR testing of nasopharyngeal swabs along with blood sampling. Between 23 and 31 March 2020, the week of the UK lockdown, healthcare workers were enrolled and then followed up weekly for as long as 16 weeks. The sequence joins TRBV20-1 to TRBJ2-1, with TRBD2 matching 8 junction bases. The source is an adult who was a healthcare worker with PCR-confirmed SARS-CoV-2 infection or an uninfected control (not recorded which). The sequencing here drew on whole blood, taken at baseline. The CDR3 has the sequence CSATGGLGLPNEQFF. DNA sequence: TGCAGTGCTACCGGGGGACTAGGGCTACCCAATGAGCAGTTCTTC.